The clone carrying this TCR beta chain has only one observation. This specimen belongs to a study of blood T cell repertoires in COVID-19. Per the original data handling: Estimates of nucleated cell counts were drawn from the amplification of reference gene primers. Profiling relied on immunoSEQ multiplex PCR, and the TCRdb table lists in-frame clones only, not all of them. V and J calls and clone size are as listed in that table; D and trimming were resolved from the DNA. The table shows under 450,000 clones, with 87% occurring only once. V lost 3 bases to trimming and J lost 7 bases, with 7 bases between them. The V gene's germline CDR1 is SEHNR and CDR2 FQNEAQ (reference sequence). This CDR3 spans 12 amino acids.

Specimen: PBMCs or T cells enriched from blood (not recorded which). The TCR sequence derives from a man aged 30 to 39 who had recovered from COVID-19. This rearrangement joins TRBV7-9 to TRBJ1-5; no reliable D call. CDR3 in DNA: TGTGCCAGCAGCTTCCCGGGGCAGCCCCAGCATTTT. Its protein product is CASSFPGQPQHF.